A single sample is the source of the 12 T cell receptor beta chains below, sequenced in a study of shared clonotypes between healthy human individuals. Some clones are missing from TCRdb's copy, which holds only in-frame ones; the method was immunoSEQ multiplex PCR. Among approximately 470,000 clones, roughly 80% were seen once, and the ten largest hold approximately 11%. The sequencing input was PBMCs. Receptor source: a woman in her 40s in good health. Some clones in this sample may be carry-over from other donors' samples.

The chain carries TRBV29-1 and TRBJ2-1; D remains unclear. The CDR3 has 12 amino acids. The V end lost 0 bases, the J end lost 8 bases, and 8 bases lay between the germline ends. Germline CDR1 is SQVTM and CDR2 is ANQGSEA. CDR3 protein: CSVEDQADEQFF. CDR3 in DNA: TGCAGCGTTGAAGATCAAGCCGATGAGCAGTTCTTC.

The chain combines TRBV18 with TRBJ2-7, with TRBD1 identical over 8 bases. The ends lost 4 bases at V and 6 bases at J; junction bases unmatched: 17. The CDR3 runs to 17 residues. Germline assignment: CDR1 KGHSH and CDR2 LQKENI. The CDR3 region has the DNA TGTGCCAGCTCACTGCAGGGGGCTGGTAGTTTGGGGCTCGAGCAGTACTTC. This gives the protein CASSLQGAGSLGLEQYF.

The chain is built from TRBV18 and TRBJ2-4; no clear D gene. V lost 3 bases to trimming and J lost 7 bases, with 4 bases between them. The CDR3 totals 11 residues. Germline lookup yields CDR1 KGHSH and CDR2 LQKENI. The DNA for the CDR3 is TGTGCCAGCTCACCGGATAACATTCAGTACTTC. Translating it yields CASSPDNIQYF.

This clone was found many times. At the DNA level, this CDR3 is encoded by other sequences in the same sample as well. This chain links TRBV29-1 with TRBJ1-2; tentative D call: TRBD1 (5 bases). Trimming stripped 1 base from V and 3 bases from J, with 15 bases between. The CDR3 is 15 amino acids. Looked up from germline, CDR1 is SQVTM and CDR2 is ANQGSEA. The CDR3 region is CSVEVLGQGYYGYTF. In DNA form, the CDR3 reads TGCAGCGTTGAAGTATTAGGGCAGGGATACTATGGCTACACCTTC.

CDR3: CASSPEGAGTDTQYF. The DNA for the CDR3 is TGTGCCAGCAGCCCCGAGGGAGCGGGGACAGATACGCAGTATTTT. The chain links TRBV4-2 to TRBJ2-3; 7 nucleotides match TRBD2. Germline V gene lookup returns CDR1 LGHNA and CDR2 YNFKEQ. V was clipped by 4 bases and J by 3 bases; unmatched bases: 7. The CDR3 spans 15 residues.

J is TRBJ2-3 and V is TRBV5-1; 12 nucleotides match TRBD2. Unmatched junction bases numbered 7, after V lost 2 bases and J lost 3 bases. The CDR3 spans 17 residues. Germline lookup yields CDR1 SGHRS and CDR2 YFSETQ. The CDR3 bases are TGCGCCAGCAGCTTTGGAGGACTAGCGGGGCAGACAGATACGCAGTATTTT. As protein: CASSFGGLAGQTDTQYF. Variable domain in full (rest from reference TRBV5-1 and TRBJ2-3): KAGVTQTPRYLIKTRGQQVTLSCSPISGHRSVSWYQQTPGQGLQFLFEYFSETQRNKGNFPGRFSGRQFSNSRSEMNVSTLELGDSALYLCASSFGGLAGQTDTQYFGPGTRLTVL.

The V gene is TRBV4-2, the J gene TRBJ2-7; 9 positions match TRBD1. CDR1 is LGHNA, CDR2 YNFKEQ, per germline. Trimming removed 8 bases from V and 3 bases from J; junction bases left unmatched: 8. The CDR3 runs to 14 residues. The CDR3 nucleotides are TGTGCCAGCGGCCGGGACAGGGTCAGCTACGAGCAGTACTTC. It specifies CASGRDRVSYEQYF.

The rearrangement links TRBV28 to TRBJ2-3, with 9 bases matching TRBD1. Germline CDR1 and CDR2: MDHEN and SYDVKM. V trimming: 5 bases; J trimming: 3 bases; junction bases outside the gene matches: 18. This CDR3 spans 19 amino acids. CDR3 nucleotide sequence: TGTGCCAGCAGTCGCGACCTACCGGGACAGGGTCAGTTGACAGATACGCAGTATTTT. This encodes CASSRDLPGQGQLTDTQYF.

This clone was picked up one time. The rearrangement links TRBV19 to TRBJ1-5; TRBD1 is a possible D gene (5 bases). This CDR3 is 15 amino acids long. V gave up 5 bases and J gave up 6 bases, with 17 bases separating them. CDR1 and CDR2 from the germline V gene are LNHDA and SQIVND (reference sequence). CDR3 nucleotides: TGTGCCAGTAGTCCCGTCCGGGGACCCGGTCAGCCCCAGCATTTT. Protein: CASSPVRGPGQPQHF.

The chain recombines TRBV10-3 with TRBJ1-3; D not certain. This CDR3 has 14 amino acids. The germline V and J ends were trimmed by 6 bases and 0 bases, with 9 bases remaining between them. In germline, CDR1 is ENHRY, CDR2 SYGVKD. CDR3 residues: CAIRDRGSGNTIYF. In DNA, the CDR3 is TGTGCCATCAGGGACCGCGGCTCTGGAAACACCATATATTTT.

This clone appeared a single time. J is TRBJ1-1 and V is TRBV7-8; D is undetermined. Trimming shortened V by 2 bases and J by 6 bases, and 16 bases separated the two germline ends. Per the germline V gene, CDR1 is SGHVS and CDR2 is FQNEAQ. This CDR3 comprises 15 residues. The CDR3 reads CASSLTPSQLSEAFF. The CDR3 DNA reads TGTGCCAGCAGCTTAACCCCGTCTCAGCTCTCTGAAGCTTTCTTT.

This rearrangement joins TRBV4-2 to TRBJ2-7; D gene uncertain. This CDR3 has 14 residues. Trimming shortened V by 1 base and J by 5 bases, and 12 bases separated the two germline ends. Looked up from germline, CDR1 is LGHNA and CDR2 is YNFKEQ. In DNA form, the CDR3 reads TGTGCCAGCAGCCAAGTGACCATGCCCAACGAGCAGTACTTC. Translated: CASSQVTMPNEQYF.